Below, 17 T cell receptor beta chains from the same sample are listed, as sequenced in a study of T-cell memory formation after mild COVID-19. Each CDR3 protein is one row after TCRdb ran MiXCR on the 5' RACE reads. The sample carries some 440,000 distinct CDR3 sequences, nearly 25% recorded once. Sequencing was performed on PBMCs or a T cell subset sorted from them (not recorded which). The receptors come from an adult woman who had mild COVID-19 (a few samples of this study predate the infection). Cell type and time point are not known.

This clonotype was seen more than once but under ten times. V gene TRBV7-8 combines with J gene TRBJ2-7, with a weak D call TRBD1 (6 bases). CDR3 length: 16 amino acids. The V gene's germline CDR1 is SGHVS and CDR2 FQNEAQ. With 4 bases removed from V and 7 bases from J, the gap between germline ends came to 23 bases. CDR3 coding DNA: TGTGCCAGCAGCTCCCTTCGGTTAGGGGGATTGAGGGAGCAGTACTTC. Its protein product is CASSSLRLGGLREQYF.

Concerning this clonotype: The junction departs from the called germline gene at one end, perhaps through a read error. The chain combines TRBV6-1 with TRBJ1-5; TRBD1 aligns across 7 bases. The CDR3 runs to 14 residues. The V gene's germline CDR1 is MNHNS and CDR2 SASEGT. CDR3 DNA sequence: TGTTCCAGCAGCAACAGGGGCAACAATCAGCCCCAGCATTTT. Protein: CSSSNRGNNQPQHF.

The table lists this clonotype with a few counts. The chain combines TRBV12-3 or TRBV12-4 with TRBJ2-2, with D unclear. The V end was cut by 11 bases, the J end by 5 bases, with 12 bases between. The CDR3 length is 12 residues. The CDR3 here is CAGKGWTGELFF. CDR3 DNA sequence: TGTGCCGGCAAGGGTTGGACCGGGGAGCTGTTTTTT.

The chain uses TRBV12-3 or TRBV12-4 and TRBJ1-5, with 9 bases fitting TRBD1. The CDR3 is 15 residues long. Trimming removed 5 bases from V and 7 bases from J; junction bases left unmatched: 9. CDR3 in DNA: TGTGCCAGCAGTCCTAGTGGGACAGGGAGCCAGCCCCAGCATTTT. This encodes CASSPSGTGSQPQHF.

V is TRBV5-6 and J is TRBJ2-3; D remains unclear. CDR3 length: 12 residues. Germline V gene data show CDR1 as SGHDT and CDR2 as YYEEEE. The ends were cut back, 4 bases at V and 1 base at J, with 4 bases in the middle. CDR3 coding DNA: TGTGCCAGCAGCAAGGGCACAGATACGCAGTATTTT. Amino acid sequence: CASSKGTDTQYF.

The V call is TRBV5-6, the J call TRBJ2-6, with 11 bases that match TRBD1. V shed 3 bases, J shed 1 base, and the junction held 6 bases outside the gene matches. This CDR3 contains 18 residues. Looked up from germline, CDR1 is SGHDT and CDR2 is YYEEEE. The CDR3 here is CASSSAGTGGSGANVLTF. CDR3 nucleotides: TGTGCCAGCAGCTCCGCCGGGACAGGGGGGTCTGGGGCCAACGTCCTGACTTTC.

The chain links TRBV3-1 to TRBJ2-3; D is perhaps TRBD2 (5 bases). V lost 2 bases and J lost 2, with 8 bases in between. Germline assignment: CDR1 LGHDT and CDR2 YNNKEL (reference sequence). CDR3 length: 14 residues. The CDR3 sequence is CASSQSGITDTQYF. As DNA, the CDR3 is TGTGCCAGCAGCCAATCGGGGATCACAGATACGCAGTATTTT.

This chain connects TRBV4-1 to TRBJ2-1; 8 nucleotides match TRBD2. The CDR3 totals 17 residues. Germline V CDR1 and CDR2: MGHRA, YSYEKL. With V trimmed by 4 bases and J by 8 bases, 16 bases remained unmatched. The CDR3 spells CASSLTPGSGGGHEQFF. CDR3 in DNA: TGCGCCAGCAGCCTTACTCCTGGGAGCGGGGGAGGTCATGAGCAGTTCTTC.

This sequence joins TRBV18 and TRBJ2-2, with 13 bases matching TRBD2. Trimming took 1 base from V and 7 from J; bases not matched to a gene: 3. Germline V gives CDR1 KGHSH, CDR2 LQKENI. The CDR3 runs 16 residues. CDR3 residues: CASSPRTSGSNGELFF. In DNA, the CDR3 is TGTGCCAGCTCACCACGGACTAGCGGGAGTAACGGGGAGCTGTTTTTT.

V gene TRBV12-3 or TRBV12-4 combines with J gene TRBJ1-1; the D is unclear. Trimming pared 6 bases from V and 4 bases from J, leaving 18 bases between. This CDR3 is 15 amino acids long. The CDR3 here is CASSLSLGWSTEAFF. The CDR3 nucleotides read TGTGCCAGCAGCCTCTCGCTGGGATGGAGCACTGAAGCTTTCTTT.

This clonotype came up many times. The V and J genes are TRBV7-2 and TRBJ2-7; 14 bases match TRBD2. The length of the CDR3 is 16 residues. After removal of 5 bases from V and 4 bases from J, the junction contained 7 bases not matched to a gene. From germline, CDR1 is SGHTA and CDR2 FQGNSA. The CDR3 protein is CASSHETSGRDYEQYF. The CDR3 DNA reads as TGTGCCAGCAGCCACGAGACTAGCGGGAGGGATTACGAGCAGTACTTC.

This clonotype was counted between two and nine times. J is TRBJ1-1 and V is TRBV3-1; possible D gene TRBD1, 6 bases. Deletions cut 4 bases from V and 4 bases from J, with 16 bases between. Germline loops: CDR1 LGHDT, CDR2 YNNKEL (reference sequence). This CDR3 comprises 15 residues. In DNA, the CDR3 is TGTGCCAGCAGCCGTTCTGGGGGCGCAGGCACTGAAGCTTTCTTT. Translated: CASSRSGGAGTEAFF.

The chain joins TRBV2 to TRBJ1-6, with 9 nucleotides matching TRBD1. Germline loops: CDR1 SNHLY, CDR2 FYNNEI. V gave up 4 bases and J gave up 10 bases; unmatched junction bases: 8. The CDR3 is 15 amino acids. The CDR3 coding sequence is TGTGCCAGCAGTGCCAGGACAGGGGAAAGATCACCCCTCCACTTT. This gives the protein CASSARTGERSPLHF.

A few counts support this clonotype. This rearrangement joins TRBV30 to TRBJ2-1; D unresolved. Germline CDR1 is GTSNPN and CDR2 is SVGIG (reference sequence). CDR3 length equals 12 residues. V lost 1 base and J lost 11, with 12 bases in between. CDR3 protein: CAWSGSTVQQFF. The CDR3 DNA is TGTGCCTGGAGTGGATCGACGGTACAGCAGTTCTTC.

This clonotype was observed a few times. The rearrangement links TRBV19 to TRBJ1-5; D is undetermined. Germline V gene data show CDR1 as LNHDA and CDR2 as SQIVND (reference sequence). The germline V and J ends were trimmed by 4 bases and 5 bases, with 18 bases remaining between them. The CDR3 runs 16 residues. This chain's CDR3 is CASSTSLPAPHQPQHF. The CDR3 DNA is TGTGCCAGTAGTACCTCACTCCCGGCCCCACATCAGCCCCAGCATTTT.

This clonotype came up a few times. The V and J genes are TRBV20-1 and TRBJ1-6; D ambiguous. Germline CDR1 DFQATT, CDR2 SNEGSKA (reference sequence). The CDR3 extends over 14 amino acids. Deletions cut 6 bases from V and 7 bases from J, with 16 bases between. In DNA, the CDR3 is TGCAGTGCCAAGGGAGGGAAGGGCAATTCACCCCTCCACTTT. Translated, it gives CSAKGGKGNSPLHF.

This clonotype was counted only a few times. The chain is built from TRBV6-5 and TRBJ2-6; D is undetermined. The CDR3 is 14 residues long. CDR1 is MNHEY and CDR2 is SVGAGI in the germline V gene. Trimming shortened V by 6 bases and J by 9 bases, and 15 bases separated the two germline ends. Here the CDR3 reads CASRDPGYSNVLTF. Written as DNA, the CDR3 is TGTGCCAGCAGAGACCCAGGTTACAGCAACGTCCTGACTTTC.